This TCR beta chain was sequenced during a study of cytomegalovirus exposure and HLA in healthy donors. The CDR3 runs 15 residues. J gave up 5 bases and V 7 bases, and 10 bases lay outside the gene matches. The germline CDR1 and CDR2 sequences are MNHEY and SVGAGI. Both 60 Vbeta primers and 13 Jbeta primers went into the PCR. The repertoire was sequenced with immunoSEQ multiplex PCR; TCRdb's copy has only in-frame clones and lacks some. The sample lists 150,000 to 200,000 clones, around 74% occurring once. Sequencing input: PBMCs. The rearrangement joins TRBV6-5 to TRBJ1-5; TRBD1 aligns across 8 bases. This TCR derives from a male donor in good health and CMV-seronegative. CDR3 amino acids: CASTAAGGVDQPQHF. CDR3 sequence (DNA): TGTGCCAGCACCGCCGCAGGGGGCGTCGATCAGCCCCAGCATTTT.